This T cell receptor beta chain was identified in a study of T cell responses to AZD1222 COVID-19 vaccine. CDR1 and CDR2 (germline): SGHRS, YFSETQ. With 1 base removed from V and 2 bases from J, the gap between germline ends came to 7 bases. This CDR3 spans 14 amino acids. Sequencing was performed with immunoSEQ multiplex PCR; in TCRdb, only in-frame clones are kept and a portion is missing. The table includes some 100,000 clones, about 90% detected once. The sequenced sample was peripheral blood, obtained 28 days after the second AZD1222 dose. The chain is built from TRBV5-1 and TRBJ1-3; no reliable D call. The origin of this receptor is an adult who received the AZD1222 COVID-19 vaccine. CDR3 DNA sequence: TGCGCCAGCAGCTTGTTACAGCCTGGAAACACCATATATTTT. Its protein is CASSLLQPGNTIYF.